The subject of this entry is one TCR beta chain. The repertoire was sequenced with immunoSEQ multiplex PCR; TCRdb's copy has only in-frame clones and lacks some. The profile shows some 240,000 clones, around 82% of them singletons. This CDR3 has 13 residues. The ends were cut back, 1 base at V and 3 bases at J, with 7 bases in the middle. Germline V lookup: CDR1 MNHEY, CDR2 SVGEGT. This record belongs to a study of blood T cell repertoires in COVID-19. The receptor was derived from a human donor in a cohort sampled during active COVID-19. Sequences were obtained from peripheral blood. This chain joins TRBV6-2 or TRBV6-3 and TRBJ2-7; D is unclear. The CDR3 protein is CASSYFGGYEQYF. In nucleotides, the CDR3 is TGTGCCAGCAGTTACTTTGGCGGCTACGAGCAGTACTTC.